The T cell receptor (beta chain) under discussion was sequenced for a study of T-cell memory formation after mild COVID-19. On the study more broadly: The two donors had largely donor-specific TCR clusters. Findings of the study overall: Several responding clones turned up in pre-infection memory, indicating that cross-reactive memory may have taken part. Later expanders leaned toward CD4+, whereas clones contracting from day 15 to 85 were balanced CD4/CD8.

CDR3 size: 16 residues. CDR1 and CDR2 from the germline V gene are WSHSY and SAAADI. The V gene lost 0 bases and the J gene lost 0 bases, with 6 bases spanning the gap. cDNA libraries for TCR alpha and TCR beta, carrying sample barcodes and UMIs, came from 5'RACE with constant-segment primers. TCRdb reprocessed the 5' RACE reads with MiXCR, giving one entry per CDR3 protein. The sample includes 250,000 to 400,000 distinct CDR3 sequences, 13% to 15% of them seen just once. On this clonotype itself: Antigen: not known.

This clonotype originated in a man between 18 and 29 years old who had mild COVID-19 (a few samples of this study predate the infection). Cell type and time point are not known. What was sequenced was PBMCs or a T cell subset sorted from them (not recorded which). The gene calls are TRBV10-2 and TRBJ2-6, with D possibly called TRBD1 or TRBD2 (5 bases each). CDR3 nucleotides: TGCGCCAGCAGTGAGTCGAGGGGCTCTGGGGCCAACGTCCTGACTTTC. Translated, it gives CASSESRGSGANVLTF.